Given below is one T cell receptor (beta chain) in context. Between the trimmed V and J ends, which lost 2 bases and 7 bases, there was a span of 10 bases. Germline V gives CDR1 SGHNT, CDR2 YYREEE (reference sequence). CDR3 length: 14 residues. This entry is derived from a study of blood T cell repertoires in COVID-19. Study-level information: From T cells, B-cell-depleted T cells, or PBMCs came the material, which was cDNA or gDNA.

The assay was immunoSEQ multiplex PCR, and TCRdb's table has in-frame clones only and misses some. This sample has roughly 300,000 clones, with over 75% found just once. Researchers sorted participants into cohorts using their self-reported clinical history. Each recovered donor of Cohort 3 presented with two negative PCRs, clearance, or symptom resolution. The chain uses TRBV5-4 and TRBJ1-6; TRBD1 is a possible D gene (5 bases). The sample comprised PBMCs or T cells enriched from blood (not recorded which). The receptor comes from a woman aged 25 to 39 who had recovered from COVID-19. The CDR3 loop is CASSLGGANSPLHF. CDR3 sequence (DNA): TGTGCCAGCAGCTTAGGCGGGGCGAATTCACCCCTCCACTTT.